This T cell receptor beta chain comes out of a study of radiation and T cells in renal cell carcinoma. Sequencing was performed with immunoSEQ multiplex PCR; in TCRdb, only in-frame clones are kept and a portion is missing. The table shows about 23,000 clones, with nearly 55% occurring only once. Trimming took 4 bases from V and 2 from J; bases not matched to a gene: 1. The CDR3 consists of 14 residues. Germline V gene lookup returns CDR1 SGHDN and CDR2 FVKESK. Treatment reported: treatment-naive control, cytoreductive nephrectomy. Control tumor donors were several females and 10 to 12 males, median age about 50 years. In its sample, this clone was seen a few times.

The receptor was isolated from a human donor with renal cell carcinoma. The chain has TRBV14 and TRBJ1-4, with 7 bases identical to TRBD1. The sample consisted of tumor tissue, taken from a patient whose treatment was nephrectomy without radiotherapy. CDR3 loop: CASSPTGTNEKLFF. CDR3 DNA: TGTGCCAGCAGCCCGACAGGGACTAATGAAAAACTGTTTTTT.